Below, one T cell receptor beta chain is given with its context. This record comes from a study of regulatory T cells in long-lasting Graves disease. Combining iRepertoire HTBI primers with Arm-PCR of CDR3 regions, the authors built TCR beta libraries. In TCRdb, the multiplex PCR reads were re-called with MiXCR into one record per CDR3 protein. The sample shows 530,000 or so distinct CDR3 sequences, about 16% of them seen only once. Specified time point: newly diagnosed GD, antithyroid drugs for less than 3 months. The TCR library was prepared using RNA isolated from PBMCs. This same sample was also part of a study on T cells in Graves' hyperthyroidism and ophthalmopathy. That paper notes: The primer set for the first-round RT-PCR of the TCR CDR3 was HTBI.

Sequencing used peripheral blood mononuclear cells (PBMCs), obtained at new diagnosis, from a patient treated with antithyroid drugs. This TCR derives from a man aged 18 to 29 with Graves disease.

The CDR3 coding sequence is TGTGCCATCAGTGAGTCGCGGCCGGAAGGGGAAGTGACCCAGTACTTC. Translated: CAISESRPEGEVTQYF. V is TRBV10-3 and J is TRBJ2-5; TRBD1 might be the D (5 bases). This CDR3 is 16 amino acids long. Trimming shortened V by 0 bases and J by 7 bases, and 18 bases separated the two germline ends. Germline CDR1 reads ENHRY; CDR2 reads SYGVKD.